This record looks at one TCR beta chain sequence and its context. Germline lookup yields CDR1 SGHTA and CDR2 FQGNSA. V was clipped by 5 bases and J by 1 base; unmatched bases: 4. This CDR3 comprises 14 residues. This sample was taken from a study of blood T cell repertoires in COVID-19. Study context: COVID-19 samples collected from the United States, Italy and Spain covered acute and convalescent phases. Sample material is recorded as cDNA or gDNA derived from T cells, B-cell-depleted T cells, or PBMCs.

In the original analysis: Reference gene primer amplification gave nucleated cell count estimates. The protocol was immunoSEQ multiplex PCR, while the TCRdb copy is restricted to in-frame clones and leaves out a portion. V, J and clone size derive from that table, while D and trimming were established from the DNA sequence. The sample contains roughly 200,000 clones, roughly 78% of which appear only once. The chain couples TRBV7-2 to TRBJ1-1; 7 bases fit TRBD1. This sequence was found in a man aged 65-85 years with active or convalescent COVID-19. What was sequenced was peripheral blood. CDR3 coding DNA: TGTGCCAGCAGCGATTGGGACAGGAACACTGAAGCTTTCTTT. Its protein product is CASSDWDRNTEAFF.